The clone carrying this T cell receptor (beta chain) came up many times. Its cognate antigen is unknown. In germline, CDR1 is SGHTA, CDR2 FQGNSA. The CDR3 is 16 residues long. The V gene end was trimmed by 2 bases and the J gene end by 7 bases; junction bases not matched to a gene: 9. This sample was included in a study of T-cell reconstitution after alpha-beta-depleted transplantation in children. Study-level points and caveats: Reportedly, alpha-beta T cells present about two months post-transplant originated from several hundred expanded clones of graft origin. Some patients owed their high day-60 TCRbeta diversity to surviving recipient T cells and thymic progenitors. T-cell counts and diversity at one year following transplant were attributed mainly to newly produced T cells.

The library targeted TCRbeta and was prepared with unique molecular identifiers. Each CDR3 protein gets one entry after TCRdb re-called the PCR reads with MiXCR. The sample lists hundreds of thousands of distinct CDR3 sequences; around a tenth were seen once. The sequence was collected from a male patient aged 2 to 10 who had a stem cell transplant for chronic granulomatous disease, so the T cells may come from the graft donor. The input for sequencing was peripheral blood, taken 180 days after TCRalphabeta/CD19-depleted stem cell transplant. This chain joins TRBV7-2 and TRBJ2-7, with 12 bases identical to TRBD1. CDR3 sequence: CASSLIPGTGGSEQYF. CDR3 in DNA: TGTGCCAGCAGCTTAATCCCCGGGACAGGGGGCAGTGAGCAGTACTTC.